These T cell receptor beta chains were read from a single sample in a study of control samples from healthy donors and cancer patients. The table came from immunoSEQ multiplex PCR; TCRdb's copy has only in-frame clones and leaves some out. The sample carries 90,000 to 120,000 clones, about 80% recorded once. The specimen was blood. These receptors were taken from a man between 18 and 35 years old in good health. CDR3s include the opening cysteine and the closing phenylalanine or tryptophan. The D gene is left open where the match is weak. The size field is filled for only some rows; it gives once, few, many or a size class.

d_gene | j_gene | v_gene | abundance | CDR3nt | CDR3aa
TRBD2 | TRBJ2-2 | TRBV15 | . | TGTGCCACCAGCCCTCCGGGACTAGCTGGCACCGGGGAGCTGTTTTTT | CATSPPGLAGTGELFF
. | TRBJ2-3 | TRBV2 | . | TGTGCCAGCGTGAGGTACACAGATACGCAGTATTTT | CASVRYTDTQYF
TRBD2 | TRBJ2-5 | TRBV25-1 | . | TGTGCCAGCAAAAGCGGGGGGCCGATAAAGACCCAGTACTTC | CASKSGGPIKTQYF
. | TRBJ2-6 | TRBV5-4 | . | TGTGCCAGCAGCTTGATTGGCGGGGCCAACGTCCTGACTTTC | CASSLIGGANVLTF
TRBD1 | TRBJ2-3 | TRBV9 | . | TGTGCCAGCAGCGTACCCGGGACAGGGGACACAGATACGCAGTATTTT | CASSVPGTGDTDTQYF
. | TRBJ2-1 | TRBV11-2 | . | TGTGCCAGCAGCCGATACAATGAGCAGTTCTTC | CASSRYNEQFF
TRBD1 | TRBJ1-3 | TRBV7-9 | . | TGTGCCAGCAGCTCGACAGGGACGGGGCCTGGAAACACCATATATTTT | CASSSTGTGPGNTIYF
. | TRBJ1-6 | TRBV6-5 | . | TGTGCCAGCAGCCTCGAGGGGGAGAGGAATTCACCCCTCCACTTT | CASSLEGERNSPLHF
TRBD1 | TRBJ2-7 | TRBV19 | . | TGTGCCAGTAGCAAATCCGGGACAGTTTTCTACGAGCAGTACTTC | CASSKSGTVFYEQYF
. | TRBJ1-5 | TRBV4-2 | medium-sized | TGTGCCAGCAGCCAAGATGGGGCATTAGGTCAGCCCCAGCATTTT | CASSQDGALGQPQHF
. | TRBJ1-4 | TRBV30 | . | TGTGCCTGGGGGGGGATTTTTAATGAAAAACTGTTTTTT | CAWGGIFNEKLFF
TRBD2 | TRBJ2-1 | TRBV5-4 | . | TGTGCCAGCAGCTTTAGGCTAGCGGGGGGCCTTTACAATGAGCAGTTCTTC | CASSFRLAGGLYNEQFF
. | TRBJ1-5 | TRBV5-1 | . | TGCGCCAGCAGCTTGGGGGCGGGTGATCAGCCCCAGCATTTT | CASSLGAGDQPQHF
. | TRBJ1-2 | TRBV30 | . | TGTGCCTGGAAGGTGATACGATTTGGTGGCTACACCTTC | CAWKVIRFGGYTF
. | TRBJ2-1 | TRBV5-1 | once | TGCGCCAGCAGCATTGGGAGTCGGGGGGCATGGAATGAGCAGTTCTTC | CASSIGSRGAWNEQFF
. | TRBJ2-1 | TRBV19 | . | TGTGCCAGTAGTAAGGCCGGGGGGACGACGCAGGGGTCCTACAATGAGCAGTTCTTC | CASSKAGGTTQGSYNEQFF
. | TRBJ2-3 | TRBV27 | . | TGTGCCAGCACCCCGTCTGGGATGGGTTGGACAGATACGCAGTATTTT | CASTPSGMGWTDTQYF
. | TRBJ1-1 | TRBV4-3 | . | TGCGCCAGCAGCCAAGATTTTAGTACGTCTGAAGCTTTCTTT | CASSQDFSTSEAFF
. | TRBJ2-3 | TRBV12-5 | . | TGTGCTAGTGGTTTGGTAACTGGGGGGCGATGGTTCACAGATACGCAGTATTTT | CASGLVTGGRWFTDTQYF
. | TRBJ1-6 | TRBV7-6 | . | TGTGCCAGCAGCTCCTTGGGCCCCGACACAGGATCACCCCTCCACTTT | CASSSLGPDTGSPLHF
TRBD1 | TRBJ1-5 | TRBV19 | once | TGTGCCAGTAGTATAAGGGGACAGGGACTGGATCAGCCCCAGCATTTT | CASSIRGQGLDQPQHF
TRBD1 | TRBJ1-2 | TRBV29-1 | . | TGCAGCGTTGAAGAAGGATGGACAGGGAACTATGGCTACACCTTC | CSVEEGWTGNYGYTF
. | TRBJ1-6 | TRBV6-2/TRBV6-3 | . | TGTGCCAGCAGTTACGGAAACCCAGGGTCAAAAAATTCACCCCTCCACTTT | CASSYGNPGSKNSPLHF
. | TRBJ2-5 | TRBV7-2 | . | TGTGCCAGCAGCTTAGGTGGGGGTGCTGAGACCCAGTACTTC | CASSLGGGAETQYF
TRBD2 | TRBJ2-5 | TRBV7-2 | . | TGTGCCAGCAGCTCGCGAGCGGGGGGGCCGGCAGAGACCCAGTACTTC | CASSSRAGGPAETQYF
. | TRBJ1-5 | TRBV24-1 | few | TGTGCCACCAGTGATTCGGTGGGGGGGCCTCAGCCCCAGCATTTT | CATSDSVGGPQPQHF
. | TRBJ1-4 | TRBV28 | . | TGTGCCAGCAGCCCCCCCGGACTTAATGAAAAACTGTTTTTT | CASSPPGLNEKLFF
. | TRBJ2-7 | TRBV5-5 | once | TGTGCCAGCAGCTTGGCCCTGGCCTCCTACGAGCAGTACTTC | CASSLALASYEQYF
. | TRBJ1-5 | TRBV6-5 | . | TGTGCCAGCAGGGCCTCGGGCGGGCAGCCCCAGCATTTT | CASRASGGQPQHF
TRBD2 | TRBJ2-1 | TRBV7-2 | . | TGTGCCAGCTCACCTATCGGACTAGCCTCGGATGAGCAGTTCTTC | CASSPIGLASDEQFF
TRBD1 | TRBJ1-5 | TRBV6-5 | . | TGTGCCAGCAGCCCGGGACAGGGGACCAATCAGCCCCAGCATTTT | CASSPGQGTNQPQHF
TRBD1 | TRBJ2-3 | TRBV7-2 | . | TGTGCCAGCAGCCCAATCGGCAGGGGGCGCACAGATACGCAGTATTTT | CASSPIGRGRTDTQYF
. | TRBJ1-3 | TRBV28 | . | TGTGCCAGCAGCCCGGGTTGGATGCGTATCGACACCATATATTTT | CASSPGWMRIDTIYF